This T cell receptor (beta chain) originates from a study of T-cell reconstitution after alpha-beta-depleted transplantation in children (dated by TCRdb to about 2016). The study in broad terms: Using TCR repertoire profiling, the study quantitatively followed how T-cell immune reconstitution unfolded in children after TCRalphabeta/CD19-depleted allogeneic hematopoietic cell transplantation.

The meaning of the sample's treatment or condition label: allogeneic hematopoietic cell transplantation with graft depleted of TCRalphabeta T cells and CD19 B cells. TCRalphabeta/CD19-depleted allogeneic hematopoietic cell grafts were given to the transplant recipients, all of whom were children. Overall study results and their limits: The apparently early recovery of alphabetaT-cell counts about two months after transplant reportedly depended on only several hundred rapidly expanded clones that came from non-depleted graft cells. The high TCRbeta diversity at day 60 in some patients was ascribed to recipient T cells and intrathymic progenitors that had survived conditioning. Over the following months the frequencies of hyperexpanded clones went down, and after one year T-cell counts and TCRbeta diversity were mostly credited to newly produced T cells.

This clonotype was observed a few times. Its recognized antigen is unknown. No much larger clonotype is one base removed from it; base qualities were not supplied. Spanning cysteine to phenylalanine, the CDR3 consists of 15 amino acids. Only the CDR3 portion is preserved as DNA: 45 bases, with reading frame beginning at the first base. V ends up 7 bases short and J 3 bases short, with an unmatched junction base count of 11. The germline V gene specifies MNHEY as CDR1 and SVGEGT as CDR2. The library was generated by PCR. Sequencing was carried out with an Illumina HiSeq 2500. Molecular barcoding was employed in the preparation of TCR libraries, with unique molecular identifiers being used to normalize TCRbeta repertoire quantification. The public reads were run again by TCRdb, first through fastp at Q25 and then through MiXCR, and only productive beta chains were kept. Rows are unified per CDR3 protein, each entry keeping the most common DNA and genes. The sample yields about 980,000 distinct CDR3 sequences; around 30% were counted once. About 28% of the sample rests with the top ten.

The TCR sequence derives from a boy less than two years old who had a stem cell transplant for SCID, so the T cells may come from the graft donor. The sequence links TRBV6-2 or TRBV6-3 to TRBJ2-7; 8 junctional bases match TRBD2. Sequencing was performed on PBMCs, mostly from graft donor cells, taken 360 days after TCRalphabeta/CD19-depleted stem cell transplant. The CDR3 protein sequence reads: CASTLAGYLFYEQYF. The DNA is TGTGCCAGCACCCTAGCGGGTTACCTGTTCTACGAGCAGTACTTC.